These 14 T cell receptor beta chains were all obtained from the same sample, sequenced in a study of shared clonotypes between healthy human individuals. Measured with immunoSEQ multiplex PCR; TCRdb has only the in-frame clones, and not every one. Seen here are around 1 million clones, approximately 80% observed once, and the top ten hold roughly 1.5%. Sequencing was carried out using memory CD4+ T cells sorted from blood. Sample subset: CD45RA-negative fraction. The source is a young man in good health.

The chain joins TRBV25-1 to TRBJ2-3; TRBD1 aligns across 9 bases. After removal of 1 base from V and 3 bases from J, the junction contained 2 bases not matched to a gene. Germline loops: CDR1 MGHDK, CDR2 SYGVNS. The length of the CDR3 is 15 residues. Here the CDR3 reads CASSEWTGETDTQYF. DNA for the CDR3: TGTGCCAGCAGTGAATGGACAGGGGAGACAGATACGCAGTATTTT.

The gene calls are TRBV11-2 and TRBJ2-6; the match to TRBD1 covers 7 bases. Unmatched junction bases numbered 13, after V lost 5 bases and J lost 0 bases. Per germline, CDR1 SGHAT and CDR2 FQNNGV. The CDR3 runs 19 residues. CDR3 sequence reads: CASSTYWGDRASGANVLTF. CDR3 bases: TGTGCCAGCAGCACCTATTGGGGCGACAGGGCCTCTGGGGCCAACGTCCTGACTTTC. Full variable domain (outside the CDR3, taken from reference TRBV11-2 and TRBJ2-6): EAGVAQSPRYKIIEKRQSVAFWCNPISGHATLYWYQQILGQGPKLLIQFQNNGVVDDSQLPKDRFSAERLKGVDSTLKIQPAKLEDSAVYLCASSTYWGDRASGANVLTFGAGSRLTVL.

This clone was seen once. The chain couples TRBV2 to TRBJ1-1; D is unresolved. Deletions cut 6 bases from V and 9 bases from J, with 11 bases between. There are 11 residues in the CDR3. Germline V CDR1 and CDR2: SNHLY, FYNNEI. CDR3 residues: CASSFGGQAFF. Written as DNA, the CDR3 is TGTGCCAGCAGCTTTGGTGGACAAGCTTTCTTT.

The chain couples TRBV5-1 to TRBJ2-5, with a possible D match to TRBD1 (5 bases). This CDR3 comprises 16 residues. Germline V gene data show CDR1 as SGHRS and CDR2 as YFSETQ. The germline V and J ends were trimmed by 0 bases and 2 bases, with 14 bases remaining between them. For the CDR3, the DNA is TGCGCCAGCAGCTTGGGTGGTTGGGGCCTACAAGAGACCCAGTACTTC. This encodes CASSLGGWGLQETQYF. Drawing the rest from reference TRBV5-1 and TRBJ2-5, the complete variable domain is KAGVTQTPRYLIKTRGQQVTLSCSPISGHRSVSWYQQTPGQGLQFLFEYFSETQRNKGNFPGRFSGRQFSNSRSEMNVSTLELGDSALYLCASSLGGWGLQETQYFGPGTRLLVL.

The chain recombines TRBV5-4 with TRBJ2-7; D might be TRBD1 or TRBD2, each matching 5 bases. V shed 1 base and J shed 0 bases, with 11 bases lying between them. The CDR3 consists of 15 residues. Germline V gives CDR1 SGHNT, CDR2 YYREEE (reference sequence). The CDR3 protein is CASSLMGPISYEQYF. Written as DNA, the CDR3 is TGTGCCAGCAGCTTGATGGGACCCATCTCCTACGAGCAGTACTTC.

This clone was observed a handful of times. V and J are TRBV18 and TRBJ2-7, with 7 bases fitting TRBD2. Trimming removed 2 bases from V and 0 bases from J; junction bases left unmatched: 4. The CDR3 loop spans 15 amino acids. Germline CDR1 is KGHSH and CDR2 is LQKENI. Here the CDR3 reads CASSPRLASSYEQYF. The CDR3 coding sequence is TGTGCCAGCTCACCAAGACTAGCTTCCTCCTACGAGCAGTACTTC.

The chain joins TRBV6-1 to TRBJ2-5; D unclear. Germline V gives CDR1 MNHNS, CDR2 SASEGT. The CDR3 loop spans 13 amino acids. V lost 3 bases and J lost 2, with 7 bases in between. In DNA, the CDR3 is TGTGCCAGCAGTGAGGGGTATCAAGAGACCCAGTACTTC. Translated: CASSEGYQETQYF.

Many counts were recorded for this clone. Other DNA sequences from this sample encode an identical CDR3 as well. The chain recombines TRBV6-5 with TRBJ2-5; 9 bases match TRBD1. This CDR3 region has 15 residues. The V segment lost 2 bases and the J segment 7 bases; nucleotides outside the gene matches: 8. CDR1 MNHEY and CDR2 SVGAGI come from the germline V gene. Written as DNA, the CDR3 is TGTGCCAGCAGTTACGGGACAGGGAGTTCGGGGACCCAGTACTTC. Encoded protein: CASSYGTGSSGTQYF.

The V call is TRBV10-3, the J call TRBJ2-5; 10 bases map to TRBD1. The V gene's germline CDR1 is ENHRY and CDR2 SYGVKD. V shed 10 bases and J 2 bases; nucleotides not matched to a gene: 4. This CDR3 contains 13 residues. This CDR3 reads CATGTGEQETQYF. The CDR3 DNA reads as TGTGCCACTGGGACAGGGGAACAAGAGACCCAGTACTTC.

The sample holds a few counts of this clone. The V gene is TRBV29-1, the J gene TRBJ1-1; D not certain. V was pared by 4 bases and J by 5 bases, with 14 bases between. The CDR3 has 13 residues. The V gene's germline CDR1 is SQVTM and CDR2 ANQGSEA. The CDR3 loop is CSVAGDVLTEAFF. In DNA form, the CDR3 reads TGCAGCGTTGCGGGCGATGTTTTGACTGAAGCTTTCTTT.

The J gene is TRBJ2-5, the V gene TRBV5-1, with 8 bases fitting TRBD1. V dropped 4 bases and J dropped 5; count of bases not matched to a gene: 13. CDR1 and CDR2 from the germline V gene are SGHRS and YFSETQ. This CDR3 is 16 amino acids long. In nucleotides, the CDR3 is TGCGCCAGCAGCACCGGACAGGGTGGGTTCGCGGAGACCCAGTACTTC. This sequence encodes CASSTGQGGFAETQYF. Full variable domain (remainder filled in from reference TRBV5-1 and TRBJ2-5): KAGVTQTPRYLIKTRGQQVTLSCSPISGHRSVSWYQQTPGQGLQFLFEYFSETQRNKGNFPGRFSGRQFSNSRSEMNVSTLELGDSALYLCASSTGQGGFAETQYFGPGTRLLVL.

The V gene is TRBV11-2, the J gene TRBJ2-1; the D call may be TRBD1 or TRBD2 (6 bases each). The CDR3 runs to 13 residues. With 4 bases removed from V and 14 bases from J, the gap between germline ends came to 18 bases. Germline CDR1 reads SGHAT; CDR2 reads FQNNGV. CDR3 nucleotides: TGTGCCAGCAGCTCCTTGCCGGGGGCGGAGGAGTTCTTC. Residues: CASSSLPGAEEFF.

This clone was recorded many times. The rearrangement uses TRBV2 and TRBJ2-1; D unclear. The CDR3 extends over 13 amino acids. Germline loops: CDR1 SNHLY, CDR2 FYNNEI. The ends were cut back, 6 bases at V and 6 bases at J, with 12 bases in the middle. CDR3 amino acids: CASSPEITNEQFF. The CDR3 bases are TGTGCCAGCAGCCCCGAGATTACCAATGAGCAGTTCTTC.

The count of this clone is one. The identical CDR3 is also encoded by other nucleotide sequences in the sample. CDR3 coding DNA: TGCGCCAGCAGCAGGGGGCCTGGGGCCAACGTCCTGACTTTC. This encodes CASSRGPGANVLTF. The chain employs TRBV5-1 and TRBJ2-6, with 7 bases aligning to TRBD1. V shed 4 bases and J 2 bases; nucleotides not matched to a gene: 0. Germline CDR1 SGHRS, CDR2 YFSETQ. The CDR3 is 14 amino acids. The full variable domain, rest sourced from reference TRBV5-1 and TRBJ2-6, is KAGVTQTPRYLIKTRGQQVTLSCSPISGHRSVSWYQQTPGQGLQFLFEYFSETQRNKGNFPGRFSGRQFSNSRSEMNVSTLELGDSALYLCASSRGPGANVLTFGAGSRLTVL.